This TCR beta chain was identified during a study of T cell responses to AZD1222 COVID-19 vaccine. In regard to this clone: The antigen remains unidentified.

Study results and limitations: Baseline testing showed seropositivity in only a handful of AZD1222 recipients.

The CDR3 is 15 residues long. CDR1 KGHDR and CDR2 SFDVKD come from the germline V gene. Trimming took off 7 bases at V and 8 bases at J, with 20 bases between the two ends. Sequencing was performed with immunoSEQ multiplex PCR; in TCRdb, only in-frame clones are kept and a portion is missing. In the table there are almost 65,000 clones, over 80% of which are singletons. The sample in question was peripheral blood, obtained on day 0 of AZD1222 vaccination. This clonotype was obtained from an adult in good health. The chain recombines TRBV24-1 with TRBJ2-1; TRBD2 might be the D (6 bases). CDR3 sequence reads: CATSRRGHPVDEQFF. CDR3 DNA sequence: TGTGCCACCAGCCGGAGGGGCCACCCTGTGGATGAGCAGTTCTTC.